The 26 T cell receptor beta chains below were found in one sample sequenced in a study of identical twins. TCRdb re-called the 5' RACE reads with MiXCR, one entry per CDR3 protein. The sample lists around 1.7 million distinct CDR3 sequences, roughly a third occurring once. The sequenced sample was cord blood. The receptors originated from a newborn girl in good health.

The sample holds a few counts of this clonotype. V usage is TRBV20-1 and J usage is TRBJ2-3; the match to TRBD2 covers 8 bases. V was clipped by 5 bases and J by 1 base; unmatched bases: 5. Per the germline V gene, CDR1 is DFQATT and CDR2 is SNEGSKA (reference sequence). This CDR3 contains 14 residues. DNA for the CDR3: TGCAGTGCTGTAAACGGGGGGGGCACAGATACGCAGTATTTT. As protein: CSAVNGGGTDTQYF.

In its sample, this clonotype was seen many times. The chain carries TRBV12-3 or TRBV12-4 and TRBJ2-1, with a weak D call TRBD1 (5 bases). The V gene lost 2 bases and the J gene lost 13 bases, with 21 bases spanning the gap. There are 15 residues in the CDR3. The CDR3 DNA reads TGTGCCAGCAGTTTATGGCAGGGTGGGGTGAGGAGCCAGTTCTTC. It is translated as CASSLWQGGVRSQFF.

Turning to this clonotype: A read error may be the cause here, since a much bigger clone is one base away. The CDR3 loop reads CSVSGQGSYNKQFF. The CDR3 DNA reads TGCAGCGTTTCCGGACAGGGCTCCTACAATAAGCAGTTCTTC. The chain uses TRBV29-1 and TRBJ2-1; the match to TRBD1 covers 8 bases. The CDR3 is 14 amino acids. Germline CDR1 is SQVTM and CDR2 is ANQGSEA.

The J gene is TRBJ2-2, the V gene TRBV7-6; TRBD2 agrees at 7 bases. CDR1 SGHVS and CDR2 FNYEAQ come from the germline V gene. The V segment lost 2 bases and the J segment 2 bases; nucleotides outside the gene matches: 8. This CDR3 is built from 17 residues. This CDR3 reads CASSLIPAGTNTGELFF. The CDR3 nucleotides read TGTGCCAGCAGCTTAATCCCAGCGGGGACCAACACCGGGGAGCTGTTTTTT.

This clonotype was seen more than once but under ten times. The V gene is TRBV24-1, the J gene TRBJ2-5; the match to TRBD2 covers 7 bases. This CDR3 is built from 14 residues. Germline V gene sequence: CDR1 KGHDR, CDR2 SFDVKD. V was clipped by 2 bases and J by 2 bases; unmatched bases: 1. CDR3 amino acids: CATSDSGGQETQYF. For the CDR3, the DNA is TGTGCCACCAGTGATTCGGGGGGACAAGAGACCCAGTACTTC.

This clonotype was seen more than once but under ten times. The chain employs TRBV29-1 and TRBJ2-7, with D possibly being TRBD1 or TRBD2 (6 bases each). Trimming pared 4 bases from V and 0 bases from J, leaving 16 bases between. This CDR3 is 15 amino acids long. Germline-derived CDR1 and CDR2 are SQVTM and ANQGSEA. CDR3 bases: TGCAGCGTTGCTGGGGGGCAGTCAAGCTCCTACGAGCAGTACTTC. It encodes CSVAGGQSSSYEQYF.

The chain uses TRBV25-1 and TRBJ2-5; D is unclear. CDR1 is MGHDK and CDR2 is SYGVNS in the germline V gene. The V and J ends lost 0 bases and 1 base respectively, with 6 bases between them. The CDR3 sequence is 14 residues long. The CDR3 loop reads CASSEYNSQETQYF. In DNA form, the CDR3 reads TGTGCCAGCAGTGAATATAACAGCCAAGAGACCCAGTACTTC.

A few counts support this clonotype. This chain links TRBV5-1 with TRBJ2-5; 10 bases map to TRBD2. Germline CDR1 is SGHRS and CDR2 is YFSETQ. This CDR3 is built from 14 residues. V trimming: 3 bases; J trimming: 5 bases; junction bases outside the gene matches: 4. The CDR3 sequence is CASSSGLATETQYF. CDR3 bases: TGCGCCAGCAGCTCGGGACTAGCGACGGAGACCCAGTACTTC. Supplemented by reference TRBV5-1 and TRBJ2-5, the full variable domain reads KAGVTQTPRYLIKTRGQQVTLSCSPISGHRSVSWYQQTPGQGLQFLFEYFSETQRNKGNFPGRFSGRQFSNSRSEMNVSTLELGDSALYLCASSSGLATETQYFGPGTRLLVL.

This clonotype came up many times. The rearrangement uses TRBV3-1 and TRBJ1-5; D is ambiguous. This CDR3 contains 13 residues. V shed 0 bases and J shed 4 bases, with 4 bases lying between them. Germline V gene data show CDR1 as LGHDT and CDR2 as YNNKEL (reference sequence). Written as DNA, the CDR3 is TGTGCCAGCAGCCAAGACCCAAATCAGCCCCAGCATTTT. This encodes CASSQDPNQPQHF.

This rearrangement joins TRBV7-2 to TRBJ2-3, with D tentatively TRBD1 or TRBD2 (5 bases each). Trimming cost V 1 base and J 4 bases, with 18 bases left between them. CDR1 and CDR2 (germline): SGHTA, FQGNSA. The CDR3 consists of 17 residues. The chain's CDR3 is CASSLVKGPGRADTQYF. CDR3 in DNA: TGTGCCAGCAGCTTAGTTAAGGGACCCGGAAGGGCAGATACGCAGTATTTT.

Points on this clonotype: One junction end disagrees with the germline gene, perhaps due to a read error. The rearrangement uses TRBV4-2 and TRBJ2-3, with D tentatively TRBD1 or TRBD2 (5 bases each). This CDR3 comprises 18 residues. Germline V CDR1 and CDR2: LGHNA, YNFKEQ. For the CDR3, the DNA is TGTGCCAGCAGCCAAGCTGGGCCGGGGACGCAAGAGACAGATACGCTGTATTTT. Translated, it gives CASSQAGPGTQETDTLYF.

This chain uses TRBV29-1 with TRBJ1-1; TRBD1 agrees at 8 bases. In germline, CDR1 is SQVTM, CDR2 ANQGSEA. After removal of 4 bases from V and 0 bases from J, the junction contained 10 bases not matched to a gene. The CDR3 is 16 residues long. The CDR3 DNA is TGCAGCGTTGTTGCCCGGACAGGGTCCATGAACACTGAAGCTTTCTTT. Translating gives CSVVARTGSMNTEAFF. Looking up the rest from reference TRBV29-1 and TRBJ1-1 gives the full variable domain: SAVISQKPSRDICQRGTSLTIQCQVDSQVTMMFWYRQQPGQSLTLIATANQGSEATYESGFVIDKFPISRPNLTFSTLTVSNMSPEDSSIYLCSVVARTGSMNTEAFFGQGTRLTVV.

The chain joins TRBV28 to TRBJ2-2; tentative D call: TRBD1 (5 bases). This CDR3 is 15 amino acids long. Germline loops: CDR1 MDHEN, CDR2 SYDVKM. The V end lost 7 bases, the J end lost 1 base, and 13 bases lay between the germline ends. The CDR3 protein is CASTFSRGNTGELFF. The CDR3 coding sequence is TGTGCCAGCACCTTCAGTAGGGGGAACACCGGGGAGCTGTTTTTT.

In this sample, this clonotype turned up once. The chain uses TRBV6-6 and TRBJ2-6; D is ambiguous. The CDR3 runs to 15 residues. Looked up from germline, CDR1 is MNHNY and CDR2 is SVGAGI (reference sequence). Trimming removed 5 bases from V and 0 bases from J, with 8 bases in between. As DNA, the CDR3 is TGTGCCAGCAGTCAGACATACTCTGGGGCCAACGTCCTGACTTTC. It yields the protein CASSQTYSGANVLTF.

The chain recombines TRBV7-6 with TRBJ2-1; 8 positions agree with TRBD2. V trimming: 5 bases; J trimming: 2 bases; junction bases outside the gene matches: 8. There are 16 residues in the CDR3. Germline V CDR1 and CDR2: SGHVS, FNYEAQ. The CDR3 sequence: CASSPKVAGTYNEQFF. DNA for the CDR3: TGTGCCAGCAGCCCTAAAGTAGCGGGAACCTACAATGAGCAGTTCTTC.

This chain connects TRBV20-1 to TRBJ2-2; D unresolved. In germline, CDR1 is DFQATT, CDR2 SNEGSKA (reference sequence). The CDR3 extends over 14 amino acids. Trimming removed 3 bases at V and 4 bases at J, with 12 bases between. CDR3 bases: TGCAGTGCTAGGTTCTACCAATCCACCGGGGAGCTGTTTTTT. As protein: CSARFYQSTGELFF.

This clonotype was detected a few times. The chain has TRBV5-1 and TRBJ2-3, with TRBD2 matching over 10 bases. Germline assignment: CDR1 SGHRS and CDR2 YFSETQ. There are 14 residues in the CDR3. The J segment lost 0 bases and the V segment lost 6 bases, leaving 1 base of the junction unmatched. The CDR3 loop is CASTSGSSTDTQYF. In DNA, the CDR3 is TGCGCCAGCACTAGCGGGAGTAGCACAGATACGCAGTATTTT. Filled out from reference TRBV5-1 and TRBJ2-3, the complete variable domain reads KAGVTQTPRYLIKTRGQQVTLSCSPISGHRSVSWYQQTPGQGLQFLFEYFSETQRNKGNFPGRFSGRQFSNSRSEMNVSTLELGDSALYLCASTSGSSTDTQYFGPGTRLTVL.

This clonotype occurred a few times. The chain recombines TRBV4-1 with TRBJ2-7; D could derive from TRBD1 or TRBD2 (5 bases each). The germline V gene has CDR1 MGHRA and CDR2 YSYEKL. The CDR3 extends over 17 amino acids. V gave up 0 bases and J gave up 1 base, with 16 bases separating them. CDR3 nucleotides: TGCGCCAGCAGCCAAGAATGGCTGGGGACGGTATCCTACGAGCAGTACTTC. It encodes CASSQEWLGTVSYEQYF.

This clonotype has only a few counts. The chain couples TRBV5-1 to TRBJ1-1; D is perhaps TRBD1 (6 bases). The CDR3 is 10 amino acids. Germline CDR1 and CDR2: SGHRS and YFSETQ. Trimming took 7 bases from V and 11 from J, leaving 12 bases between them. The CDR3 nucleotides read TGCGCCAGCGGGGGCAATCTGGCTTTCTTT. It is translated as CASGGNLAFF. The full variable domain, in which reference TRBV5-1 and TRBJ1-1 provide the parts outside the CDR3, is KAGVTQTPRYLIKTRGQQVTLSCSPISGHRSVSWYQQTPGQGLQFLFEYFSETQRNKGNFPGRFSGRQFSNSRSEMNVSTLELGDSALYLCASGGNLAFFGQGTRLTVV.

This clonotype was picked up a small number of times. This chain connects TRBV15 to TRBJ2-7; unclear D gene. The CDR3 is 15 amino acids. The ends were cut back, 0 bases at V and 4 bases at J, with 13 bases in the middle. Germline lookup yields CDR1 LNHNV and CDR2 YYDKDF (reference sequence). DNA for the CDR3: TGTGCCACCAGCAGAGATCGGTGGCAAAAATACGAGCAGTACTTC. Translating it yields CATSRDRWQKYEQYF.

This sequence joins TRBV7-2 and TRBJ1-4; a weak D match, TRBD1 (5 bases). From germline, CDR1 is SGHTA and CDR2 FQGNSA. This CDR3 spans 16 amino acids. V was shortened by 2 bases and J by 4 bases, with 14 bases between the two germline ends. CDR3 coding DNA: TGTGCCAGCAGCTTAAAAGGGCCTGGGGGTAATGAAAAACTGTTTTTT. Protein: CASSLKGPGGNEKLFF.

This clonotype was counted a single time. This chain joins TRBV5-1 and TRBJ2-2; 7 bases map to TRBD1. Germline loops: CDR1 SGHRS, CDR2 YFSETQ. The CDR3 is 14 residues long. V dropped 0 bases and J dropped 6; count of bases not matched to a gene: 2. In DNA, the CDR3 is TGCGCCAGCAGCTTGGGGACAGGTCCCGGGGAGCTGTTTTTT. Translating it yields CASSLGTGPGELFF.

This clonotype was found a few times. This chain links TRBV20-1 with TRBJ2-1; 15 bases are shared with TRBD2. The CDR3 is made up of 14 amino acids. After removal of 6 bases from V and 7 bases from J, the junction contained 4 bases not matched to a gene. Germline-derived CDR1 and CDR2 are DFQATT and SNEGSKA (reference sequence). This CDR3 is CSAGLAGGGNEQFF. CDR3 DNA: TGCAGTGCCGGACTAGCGGGAGGGGGGAATGAGCAGTTCTTC.

The chain's CDR3 is CSADLGTSGRANSIDTQYF. In DNA form, the CDR3 reads TGCAGTGCTGACCTTGGGACTAGCGGGAGGGCCAATTCCATAGATACGCAGTATTTT. The V call is TRBV20-1, the J call TRBJ2-3, with 16 bases fitting TRBD2. With V trimmed by 5 bases and J by 5 bases, 16 bases remained unmatched. Germline loops: CDR1 DFQATT, CDR2 SNEGSKA (reference sequence). The CDR3 runs to 19 residues.

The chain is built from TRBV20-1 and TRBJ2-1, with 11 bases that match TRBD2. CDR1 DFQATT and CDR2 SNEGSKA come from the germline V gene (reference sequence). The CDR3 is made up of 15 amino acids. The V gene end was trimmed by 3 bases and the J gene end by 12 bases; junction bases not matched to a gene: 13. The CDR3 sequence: CSASIAGGPSIRQFF. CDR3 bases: TGCAGTGCTAGTATAGCGGGAGGGCCGAGCATTAGGCAGTTCTTC.

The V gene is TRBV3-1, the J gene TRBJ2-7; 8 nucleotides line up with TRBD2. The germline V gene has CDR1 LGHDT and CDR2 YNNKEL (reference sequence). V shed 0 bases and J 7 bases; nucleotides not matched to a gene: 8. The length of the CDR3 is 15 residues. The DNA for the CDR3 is TGTGCCAGCAGCCAAGAACCAGCGGGAGTATGGGAGCAGTACTTC. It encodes CASSQEPAGVWEQYF.